A selection of T cell receptor beta chains follows, all from one sample in a study of cytomegalovirus exposure and HLA in healthy donors. Clones were read by immunoSEQ multiplex PCR, and TCRdb kept only the in-frame ones, dropping some. The sample lists over 100,000 clones, roughly 94% seen once, with roughly 0.9% in the top ten. The sequenced sample was PBMCs. These receptors originate from a woman in her late teens or twenties in good health and CMV-seronegative. The CDR3 runs from the conserved cysteine through the conserved F or W. The D gene is left open where the match is weak. A row's size may be missing; if present it is once, few, many or a size class.

>-|once|TRBJ1-1|TRBV25-1
TGTGCCAGCAGTGAACCCCACAGTTTATCTGAAGCTTTCTTT
CASSEPHSLSEAFF
>TRBD2|-|TRBJ2-1|TRBV9
TGTGCCAGCAGCGGAACAGCGGGGTACAAGTTCTTC
CASSGTAGYKFF
>TRBD2|-|TRBJ2-1|TRBV7-8
TGTGCCAGCAGCTCGACTAGCGGGATTTACAATGAGCAGTTCTTC
CASSSTSGIYNEQFF
>TRBD2|-|TRBJ2-7|TRBV7-9
TGTGCCAGCAGTCAGGATAGCGGGAACTCCTACGAGCAGTACTTC
CASSQDSGNSYEQYF
>-|-|TRBJ1-1|TRBV27
TGTGCCAGCAGTTTATCGTCGGTCACTGAAGCTTTCTTT
CASSLSSVTEAFF
>-|once|TRBJ2-6|TRBV29-1
TGCAGCGTTGAGGCGGGCAGTTCAATCTCTGGGGCCAACGTCCTGACTTTC
CSVEAGSSISGANVLTF
>TRBD1|once|TRBJ1-3|TRBV19
TGTGCCAGTAGTATGACAGGGGTCGGAAACACCATATATTTT
CASSMTGVGNTIYF
>-|few|TRBJ2-3|TRBV6-1
TGTGCCAGCAGTGAAGCGCGAGAAGCTCCAGATACGCAGTATTTT
CASSEAREAPDTQYF
>TRBD2|-|TRBJ2-3|TRBV5-1
TGCGCCAGCAGCTATAGCGGGGAAAACACAGATACGCAGTATTTT
CASSYSGENTDTQYF
>TRBD1|-|TRBJ2-7|TRBV30
TGTGCCTGGGGGGGACAGGAAGACTACGAGCAGTACTTC
CAWGGQEDYEQYF
>-|-|TRBJ1-5|TRBV6-1
TGTGCCAGCAGTGAACGGAGGCCAAGCGATCAGCCCCAGCATTTT
CASSERRPSDQPQHF
>TRBD1|-|TRBJ1-4|TRBV4-3
TGCGCCAGCAGCCAAGAACGGGGACAGGGAAGCGAAAAACTGTTTTTT
CASSQERGQGSEKLFF
>-|-|TRBJ1-1|TRBV4-2
TGTGCCAGCAGCCAAGGGCCAGGGGATGCCCCTGAAGCTTTCTTT
CASSQGPGDAPEAFF
>TRBD2|-|TRBJ2-3|TRBV5-4
TGTGCCAGCAGCCTTAGCGGGGGGGCAGGAGATACGCAGTATTTT
CASSLSGGAGDTQYF
>TRBD2|once|TRBJ2-7|TRBV11-3
TGTGCCAGCAGCCGGGAGGGATCCTACGAGCAGTACTTC
CASSREGSYEQYF
>TRBD1|once|TRBJ1-6|TRBV19
TGTGCCAGTACCCCGGGACAGATCTCCTATAATTCACCCCTCCACTTT
CASTPGQISYNSPLHF
>-|-|TRBJ2-7|TRBV6-5
TGTGCCAGCAGTTCGGACACCTCCTACGAGCAGTACTTC
CASSSDTSYEQYF
>-|-|TRBJ1-1|TRBV30
-
CAWAAGTKDFF
>-|-|TRBJ1-1|TRBV5-1
TGCGCCAGCAGCCAGACACCGAACACTGAAGCTTTCTTT
CASSQTPNTEAFF